This T cell receptor beta chain appears in the sequencing data of a study of control samples from healthy donors and cancer patients. Only in-frame clones appear in the TCRdb table, and some are missing; sequencing was by immunoSEQ multiplex PCR. The sample shows 88,000 or so clones, around 94% of them seen only once. The CDR3 length is 14 residues. Germline V lookup: CDR1 SGHTA, CDR2 FQGTGA. The ends were cut back, 4 bases at V and 5 bases at J, with 11 bases in the middle. In this sample, this clone turned up once. The origin of this receptor is a young woman in good health. The V call is TRBV7-3, the J call TRBJ2-2; D might be TRBD2 (6 bases). Sequencing was carried out using blood. CDR3 residues: CASSSTGTTGELFF. For the CDR3, the DNA is TGTGCCAGCAGCTCAACCGGGACTACCGGGGAGCTGTTTTTT.